Described below is a single T cell receptor (beta chain) sequence and its context. This clonotype showed up just a few times. Its antigen is currently not known. No qualities accompany the bases; no much larger clone lies one base away. The data belong to a study of early T cells in non-severe SARS-CoV-2 infection (dated by TCRdb to the early 2020s). General notes on the study: TCR sequencing used bulk RNA from unsorted whole blood, so alpha and beta chains could not be paired.

The library was made by 5' RACE. Instrument used: NextSeq 500. To correct for sequencing error and PCR bias, the TCR library protocol tagged individual cDNA molecules with unique molecular identifiers. TCR alpha and beta chains were both sequenced, and the abundances of alpha and beta sequences in each sample were closely correlated with each other. The authors' pipeline ran thus. V gene, J gene and CDR3 annotation of TCR sequences was performed with Decombinator V4. TCRs were defined as expanded if a significant change between any two time points was detected under a Poisson model with p below 0.0001. TCR abundances were normalised to the total number of TCRs sequenced in each sample and reported as counts per million. MAIT TCRs were defined by TRAV1-2 paired with TRAJ12, TRAJ20 or TRAJ33, and iNKT TCRs by TRAV10 paired with TRAJ18. A search of VDJdb, accessed on 1 November 2021, was run for TCRs annotated to CMV, EBV and SARS-CoV-2, with TCRs annotated for multiple antigens excluded. In TCRdb, the public reads were trimmed at Q25 with fastp and aligned with MiXCR, with productive beta chains retained. Rows with one shared CDR3 protein collapse into an entry with the most common genes and DNA. For this entry, the V and J calls and clone size follow TCRdb and not the study's own pipeline. The sample data list roughly 90,000 distinct CDR3 sequences, and approximately 15% of these were observed just once. The ten top clones hold 0.45% to 0.75% of the sample.

The study was a case-control design nested within a healthcare worker cohort in London, UK, with weekly nasopharyngeal swab PCR tests and blood sampling. Healthcare workers were enrolled in the week of the UK lockdown, from 23 to 31 March 2020, and were followed every week for up to 16 weeks. V and J are trimmed by 5 bases and 2 bases, and the gene matches miss 9 bases of the junction. Its CDR3 holds 15 amino acids, cysteine through valine. Only the CDR3 part of the read is kept: 45 bases, read in frame from the first base. On the study overall, not on this receptor specifically: VDJdb matching was skewed toward anti-spike CD8 responses and likely underestimated virus-specific expansions by missing private and CD4 specificities.

The chain links TRBV12-3 or TRBV12-4 with TRBJ2-7; 7 central bases correspond to TRBD1. The source material was whole blood. The receptor comes from an adult who was a healthcare worker with PCR-confirmed SARS-CoV-2 infection or an uninfected control (not recorded which). The CDR3 reads CASSPRGPGPYEQYV. In nucleotide form, the sequence is TGTGCCAGCAGTCCTAGGGGGCCTGGACCCTACGAGCAGTACGTC.